The 22 T cell receptor beta chains reported below all come from one sample, sequenced in a study of CD8 T cells in ankylosing spondylitis. In TCRdb, the 5' RACE reads were re-called with MiXCR into one record per CDR3 protein. In the table there are some 200,000 distinct CDR3 sequences, 20% to 30% of which are singletons. What was sequenced was blood, either unsorted or a sorted T cell fraction (not recorded which). The receptors originated from a male donor with ankylosing spondylitis or in good health (not recorded which).

There are many counts of this clonotype. The chain employs TRBV10-3 and TRBJ2-3; D perhaps matches TRBD2 (6 bases). This CDR3 is 15 amino acids long. Germline loops: CDR1 ENHRY, CDR2 SYGVKD. With 6 bases removed from V and 0 bases from J, the gap between germline ends came to 13 bases. The CDR3, as DNA: TGTGCCATCAGCCTTTTCGGGAGCAGCACAGATACGCAGTATTTT. This sequence encodes CAISLFGSSTDTQYF.

This clonotype has ten or more counts. The chain carries TRBV12-3 or TRBV12-4 and TRBJ1-4, with 8 bases that match TRBD1. Trimming cost V 6 bases and J 8 bases; bases outside gene matches: 8. The CDR3 has 14 amino acids. CDR3: CASSGQGIGEKLFF. The CDR3, as DNA: TGTGCCAGCAGCGGACAGGGAATCGGCGAAAAACTGTTTTTT.

The chain employs TRBV10-3 and TRBJ2-5; 8 bases fit TRBD1. CDR3 length: 15 amino acids. Germline-derived CDR1 and CDR2 are ENHRY and SYGVKD. With V trimmed by 4 bases and J by 4 bases, 8 bases remained unmatched. CDR3 residues: CAISAQGAPGETQYF. In nucleotides, the CDR3 is TGTGCCATCAGTGCTCAGGGGGCGCCAGGAGAGACCCAGTACTTC.

This clonotype was observed many times. This rearrangement joins TRBV20-1 to TRBJ2-5, with TRBD2 identical over 13 bases. J was trimmed by 5 bases and V by 5 bases; bases with no gene match: 8. The CDR3 sequence is 15 residues long. CDR1 is DFQATT and CDR2 is SNEGSKA in the germline V gene (reference sequence). In DNA, the CDR3 is TGCAGTGCTTACCGGACTAGCGGGAGTATGGAGACCCAGTACTTC. Amino acid sequence: CSAYRTSGSMETQYF.

This clonotype was found many times. This rearrangement joins TRBV18 to TRBJ2-1; no firm D call. CDR3 size: 15 residues. V was clipped by 3 bases and J by 3 bases, with 12 bases between them. The germline gives CDR1 KGHSH, CDR2 LQKENI. The CDR3: CASSPFLASYNEQFF. The DNA of the CDR3 is TGTGCCAGCTCACCCTTTTTAGCAAGCTACAATGAGCAGTTCTTC. Full variable domain (remainder filled in from reference TRBV18 and TRBJ2-1): NAGVMQNPRHLVRRRGQEARLRCSPMKGHSHVYWYRQLPEEGLKFMVYLQKENIIDESGMPKERFSAEFPKEGPSILRIQQVVRGDSAAYFCASSPFLASYNEQFFGPGTRLTVL.

This clonotype has just a few counts. V usage is TRBV2 and J usage is TRBJ1-5, with D tentatively TRBD1 (5 bases). Germline V CDR1 and CDR2: SNHLY, FYNNEI. The length of the CDR3 is 13 residues. Trimming pared 8 bases from V and 5 bases from J, leaving 13 bases between. For the CDR3, the DNA is TGTGCCAGCCGTCCGGGGGAGGATCAGCCCCAGCATTTT. Translating gives CASRPGEDQPQHF. Combining the CDR3 with reference TRBV2 and TRBJ1-5 gives the whole variable domain EPEVTQTPSHQVTQMGQEVILRCVPISNHLYFYWYRQILGQKVEFLVSFYNNEISEKSEIFDDQFSVERPDGSNFTLKIRSTKLEDSAMYFCASRPGEDQPQHFGDGTRLSIL.

This clonotype was counted many times. The chain joins TRBV29-1 to TRBJ2-7, with D perhaps TRBD1 (5 bases). Between the trimmed V and J ends, which lost 3 bases and 5 bases, there was a span of 11 bases. The germline V gene encodes CDR1 SQVTM and CDR2 ANQGSEA. This CDR3 is 12 amino acids long. In nucleotides, the CDR3 is TGCAGCGTTGACCAGGGCAGCCACGAGCAGTACTTC. Amino acids: CSVDQGSHEQYF.

This clonotype was counted at least ten times. This sequence joins TRBV12-3 or TRBV12-4 and TRBJ1-5, with TRBD1 as a possible D gene (5 bases). CDR3 length: 14 amino acids. With 3 bases removed from V and 2 bases from J, the gap between germline ends came to 8 bases. The CDR3 DNA is TGTGCCAGCAGTTTTACGGGGGGCAATCAGCCCCAGCATTTT. This codes for CASSFTGGNQPQHF.

This clonotype was seen many times. This chain joins TRBV5-1 and TRBJ2-7, with 7 bases that match TRBD2. Trimming removed 4 bases from V and 2 bases from J; junction bases left unmatched: 6. Germline CDR1 is SGHRS and CDR2 is YFSETQ. The CDR3 is made up of 14 amino acids. The CDR3 DNA follows: TGCGCCAGCAGCGCAGCGGGAACCACCTACGAGCAGTACTTC. Translating it yields CASSAAGTTYEQYF.

This clonotype was picked up many times. This chain joins TRBV11-1 and TRBJ2-1; 7 bases are a match to TRBD2. There are 13 residues in the CDR3. Losses at the gene ends were 5 bases for V and 9 bases for J; bases not matched to a gene: 7. Germline V CDR1 and CDR2: SGHAT, FQDESV (reference sequence). This CDR3 reads CASSPEAGAEQFF. CDR3 DNA: TGTGCCAGCAGCCCGGAGGCGGGAGCTGAGCAGTTCTTC.

In this sample, this clonotype turned up many times. CDR3: CASTLDTYNEQFF. The DNA of the CDR3 is TGTGCCAGCACTCTAGACACGTACAATGAGCAGTTCTTC. The gene calls are TRBV12-3 or TRBV12-4 and TRBJ2-1; D unresolved. CDR3 length: 13 amino acids. Trimming shortened V by 7 bases and J by 4 bases, and 11 bases separated the two germline ends.

This clonotype was counted many times. The chain has TRBV10-3 and TRBJ2-3; no definite D call. The CDR3 contains 13 residues. From germline, CDR1 is ENHRY and CDR2 SYGVKD. V was clipped by 6 bases and J by 0 bases, with 7 bases between them. In DNA, the CDR3 is TGTGCCATCAGGCAAATTAGCACAGATACGCAGTATTTT. Protein: CAIRQISTDTQYF.

The chain links TRBV9 to TRBJ2-3, with 11 positions matching TRBD2. J lost 4 bases, V lost 0 bases, and 4 bases had no gene match. CDR3 size: 16 residues. Germline lookup yields CDR1 SGDLS and CDR2 YYNGEE. In nucleotides, the CDR3 is TGTGCCAGCAGCGTAGTGCGACTAGCGGGACCAGATACGCAGTATTTT. Its protein is CASSVVRLAGPDTQYF.

J is TRBJ1-5 and V is TRBV5-8, with D possibly TRBD1 on 5 matching bases. Germline V lookup: CDR1 SGHTS, CDR2 YDEGEE. This CDR3 contains 15 residues. V was trimmed by 4 bases and J by 0 bases, leaving 11 bases between them. CDR3 in amino acids: CASSPGRASNQPQHF. CDR3 nucleotides: TGTGCCAGCAGCCCCGGCAGGGCTAGCAATCAGCCCCAGCATTTT. Full variable domain (outside the CDR3, taken from reference TRBV5-8 and TRBJ1-5): EAGVTQSPTHLIKTRGQQATLRCSPISGHTSVYWYQQALGLGLQFLLWYDEGEERNRGNFPPRFSGRQFPNYSSELNVNALELEDSALYLCASSPGRASNQPQHFGDGTRLSIL.

For this clonotype: A much larger clone lies a single base off, so this may be a read error. The chain couples TRBV29-1 to TRBJ2-1, with 9 bases identical to TRBD2. The CDR3 extends over 14 amino acids. Germline V lookup: CDR1 SQVTM, CDR2 ANQGSEA. In DNA form, the CDR3 reads TGCAGCGTTGTAGGCGGGAGGGAATACAATGAGCAGTTGTTC. It yields the protein CSVVGGREYNEQLF.

This clonotype has at least ten counts. The V call is TRBV6-5, the J call TRBJ1-5; TRBD1 might be the D (6 bases). This CDR3 comprises 15 residues. Germline-derived CDR1 and CDR2 are MNHEY and SVGAGI. V lost 0 bases to trimming and J lost 4 bases, with 10 bases between them. The chain's CDR3 is CASSYSYRVNQPQHF. The CDR3 DNA sequence: TGTGCCAGCAGTTACTCGTACAGGGTAAATCAGCCCCAGCATTTT.

The sample holds a few counts of this clonotype. The chain is built from TRBV18 and TRBJ1-1; D gene unclear. Trimming took 8 bases from V and 1 from J, leaving 11 bases between them. Germline lookup yields CDR1 KGHSH and CDR2 LQKENI. This CDR3 is built from 13 residues. CDR3 amino acids: CASTIRENTEAFF. The CDR3, as DNA: TGTGCCAGCACCATTCGGGAGAACACTGAAGCTTTCTTT.

This clonotype was seen ten or more times. The CDR3 loop is CASSLRLAVMREQFF. The DNA for the CDR3 is TGTGCCAGCAGTTTAAGACTAGCGGTTATGCGGGAGCAGTTCTTC. V and J are TRBV12-3 or TRBV12-4 and TRBJ2-1; 9 nucleotides match TRBD2. The CDR3 has 15 amino acids. J was trimmed by 10 bases and V by 2 bases; bases with no gene match: 9.

This clonotype has a count of ten or more. V gene TRBV5-1 combines with J gene TRBJ2-5; 7 bases are shared with TRBD2. The CDR3 has 15 residues. The ends lost 2 bases at V and 4 bases at J; junction bases unmatched: 8. Per germline, CDR1 SGHRS and CDR2 YFSETQ. Here the CDR3 reads CASSLGAGAGETQYF. CDR3 coding DNA: TGCGCCAGCAGCTTAGGCGCGGGAGCAGGAGAGACCCAGTACTTC.

This clonotype was counted many times. The chain has TRBV18 and TRBJ2-5; D is perhaps TRBD1 or TRBD2 (5 bases each). The CDR3 runs 13 residues. V dropped 6 bases and J dropped 1 base, with 9 bases sitting between them. CDR1 and CDR2 from the germline V gene are KGHSH and LQKENI. Here the CDR3 DNA reads TGTGCCAGCTCGTCCGGGACCCAAGAGACCCAGTACTTC. Residues: CASSSGTQETQYF.

This clonotype was counted many times. The CDR3 sequence is CASSVQESTDTQYF. CDR3 coding DNA: TGTGCCAGCAGCGTACAGGAGAGCACAGATACGCAGTATTTT. The chain couples TRBV5-5 to TRBJ2-3, with D perhaps TRBD1 (5 bases). CDR3 length: 14 residues. Germline assignment: CDR1 SGHKS and CDR2 YYEKEE (reference sequence). V was shortened by 4 bases and J by 0 bases, with 9 bases between the two germline ends.

This clonotype was found many times. This chain links TRBV6-2 or TRBV6-3 with TRBJ2-7; 8 bases agree with TRBD2. The CDR3 has 15 amino acids. Germline V gives CDR1 MNHEY, CDR2 SVGEGT. Losses at the gene ends were 6 bases for V and 5 bases for J; bases not matched to a gene: 12. This CDR3 reads CASSSGGLGGHEQYF. As DNA, the CDR3 is TGTGCCAGCAGCTCTGGGGGACTAGGAGGCCACGAGCAGTACTTC.